This TCR beta chain is from a study of cytotoxic CD8 clonotypes in ibrutinib-treated CLL. T cells were sequenced at a targeted depth of 1 in 200,000 to 1 in 1 million. Measured with immunoSEQ multiplex PCR; TCRdb has only the in-frame clones, and not every one. The repertoire consists of some 85,000 clones, with approximately 77% occurring once and the leading ten covering around 24%. General study points: Age-matched healthy donor levels were exceeded by baseline clonality, which tracked circulating CD8+ T-cell counts. At ibrutinib response, clonality increased, and at progression it declined back toward baseline.

V lost 4 bases and J lost 3; bases outside the gene matches: 6. The CDR3 contains 14 residues. The germline V gene encodes CDR1 SGHRS and CDR2 YFSETQ. As to this clone: Antigen unknown.

Genomic DNA in a quantity of around 2 micrograms was derived from cryopreserved PBMCs for TCR beta libraries. Sample: PBMCs, taken after 24 months of ibrutinib treatment. This chain links TRBV5-1 with TRBJ1-2, with TRBD1 matching 7 bases. This sequence originates from a human donor with chronic lymphocytic leukemia. CDR3 sequence (DNA): TGCGCCAGCAGCCCTACAGGGGCAGACTATGGCTACACCTTC. Translation: CASSPTGADYGYTF. Full variable domain (missing parts from reference TRBV5-1 and TRBJ1-2): KAGVTQTPRYLIKTRGQQVTLSCSPISGHRSVSWYQQTPGQGLQFLFEYFSETQRNKGNFPGRFSGRQFSNSRSEMNVSTLELGDSALYLCASSPTGADYGYTFGSGTRLTVV.